This is a list of T cell receptor beta chains from one sample in a study of molecular identifiers for immune sequencing clone quantification. TCRdb re-called the PCR reads through MiXCR, storing one row per CDR3 protein. Of some 650,000 distinct CDR3 sequences listed, approximately 20% are singletons. Sequenced input: naive CD8+ T cells from blood, with Jurkat cell RNA spiked in. The source of these receptors is a human donor in good health. Some libraries in this study had Jurkat cell RNA spiked in. CDR3s include the opening cysteine and the closing phenylalanine or tryptophan. Clone sizes are given selectively: once, few, many, or a class where the clone is expanded.

clone size	V gene	J gene	CDR3 protein
many	TRBV11-2	TRBJ2-5	CASRSWTGDQETQYF
many	TRBV12-3/TRBV12-4	TRBJ2-7	CASSSPGVVAGGYEQYF
NA	TRBV7-9	TRBJ2-7	CASSLVANYEQYF
many	TRBV5-1	TRBJ2-5	CASSLEYYREVQETQYF
few	TRBV5-6	TRBJ2-1	CASSADPDNEQFF
few	TRBV9	TRBJ2-3	CASSVGDYATDTQYF
many	TRBV27	TRBJ2-3	CASSQGLAYRTDTQYF
many	TRBV9	TRBJ1-4	CASSVAGAPNEKLFF
NA	TRBV19	TRBJ2-3	CASRNGQFHTDTQYF
many	TRBV2	TRBJ1-1	CASSEWGQGATEAFF
NA	TRBV5-5	TRBJ1-3	CASSLPGTGEGNTIYF
few	TRBV19	TRBJ1-5	CATTGGNQPQHF
many	TRBV12-3/TRBV12-4	TRBJ1-1	CASGNQGAIPEAFF
NA	TRBV24-1	TRBJ2-5	CATSDFGGETQYF
few	TRBV9	TRBJ2-3	CASSVTGRRTDTQYF
NA	TRBV6-6	TRBJ1-3	CASVLSGNTIYF
NA	TRBV20-1	TRBJ2-7	CSARGPTGPFYEQYF
few	TRBV27	TRBJ2-4	CASSLSSGGYKNIQYF
many	TRBV6-2/TRBV6-3	TRBJ1-2	CASSYSTRNGYTF
many	TRBV5-1	TRBJ2-7	CASSLFLGSQGEQYF
many	TRBV30	TRBJ2-7	CAWGTGPALVEQYF
few	TRBV27	TRBJ2-5	CASSLSGGVLYQETQYF
few	TRBV15	TRBJ1-3	CATSRGTSGNTIYF
many	TRBV7-9	TRBJ2-5	CASSISSAQETQYF
many	TRBV5-4	TRBJ2-1	CASSLVGTEQFF
few	TRBV4-2	TRBJ1-2	CASSQETGTAYGYTF
NA	TRBV6-1	TRBJ2-2	CASSERAGELFF
many	TRBV7-6	TRBJ2-6	CASSSLSVANVLTF
NA	TRBV6-2/TRBV6-3	TRBJ2-5	CASRKPAGQETQYF
many	TRBV15	TRBJ1-1	CATLLWGSNTEAFF
many	TRBV10-2	TRBJ1-2	CASSERAGLVYGYTF